Listed below are T cell receptor beta chains from one sample, sequenced in a study of T-cell memory formation after mild COVID-19. TCRdb ran MiXCR on the 5' RACE reads and lists one entry per CDR3 protein. The data show about 250,000 distinct CDR3 sequences, over 15% seen once. Material: PBMCs or a T cell subset sorted from them (not recorded which). The receptors derive from an adult woman who had mild COVID-19 (a few samples of this study predate the infection). Cell type and time point are not known. The CDR3 runs from the conserved cysteine through the conserved F or W. Fields, in order: V gene, J gene, clone size, D gene, CDR3 protein, CDR3 DNA. The D gene is left open where the match is weak. A row's size may be missing; if present it is once, few, many or a size class.

>TRBV20-1|TRBJ1-5|many|-
CSANPGGVLFQPQHF
TGCAGTGCCAACCCGGGTGGTGTGTTGTTTCAGCCCCAGCATTTT
>TRBV18|TRBJ1-3|-|TRBD1
CASSPRDSGGNTIYF
TGTGCCAGCTCACCACGGGACAGCGGTGGAAACACCATATATTTT
>TRBV11-2|TRBJ2-3|-|TRBD2
CASSLEAGGQYF
TGTGCCAGCAGCTTAGAAGCGGGGGGGCAGTATTTT
>TRBV7-2|TRBJ1-1|-|TRBD1
CASSLAGQGNTEAFF
TGTGCCAGCAGCTTAGCGGGACAGGGGAACACTGAAGCTTTCTTT
>TRBV29-1|TRBJ2-1|few|-
CSVAPGGEQFF
TGCAGCGTTGCCCCAGGTGGTGAGCAGTTCTTC
>TRBV7-9|TRBJ1-1|few|TRBD1
CASSFATGGGTEAFF
TGTGCCAGCAGCTTCGCCACAGGGGGCGGAACTGAAGCTTTCTTT
>TRBV9|TRBJ2-3|few|-
CASSVYSGPTDTQYF
TGTGCCAGCAGCGTTTACTCAGGGCCCACAGATACGCAGTATTTT
>TRBV5-1|TRBJ1-5|many|TRBD1
CASSPKDREANQPQHF
TGCGCCAGCAGCCCCAAGGACAGGGAGGCCAATCAGCCCCAGCATTTT
>TRBV7-3|TRBJ2-3|-|-
CASSLNPGGTDTQYF
TGTGCCAGCAGCTTAAATCCGGGGGGCACAGATACGCAGTATTTT
>TRBV2|TRBJ2-1|-|-
CASSDSIRNEQFF
TGTGCCAGCAGTGACTCCATAAGGAATGAGCAGTTCTTC
>TRBV20-1|TRBJ1-1|few|-
CSAEKQGTEAFF
TGCAGTGCCGAAAAACAGGGCACTGAAGCTTTCTTT
>TRBV6-5|TRBJ1-4|few|-
CASSYSRWGINEKLFF
TGTGCCAGCAGTTACTCCCGGTGGGGAATAAATGAAAAACTGTTTTTT
>TRBV19|TRBJ1-2|-|-
CASRQGKDYGYTF
TGTGCCAGTAGACAGGGTAAAGACTATGGCTACACCTTC
>TRBV20-1|TRBJ1-4|few|-
CSANLDSTNEKLFF
TGCAGTGCTAACTTGGACAGTACTAATGAAAAACTGTTTTTT
>TRBV7-9|TRBJ1-4|-|TRBD1
CASSQTGGSYEKLFF
TGTGCCAGCAGCCAAACAGGGGGTTCGTATGAAAAACTGTTTTTT
>TRBV11-2|TRBJ2-5|-|-
CASSLGIFAELETQYF
TGTGCCAGCAGCTTAGGAATCTTTGCTGAGTTGGAGACCCAGTACTTC
>TRBV12-3/TRBV12-4|TRBJ2-3|few|-
CASRRDSVADTQYF
TGTGCCAGCAGGCGGGACTCAGTCGCAGATACGCAGTATTTT
>TRBV7-9|TRBJ2-7|-|TRBD2
CASSPRLAGGHEQYF
TGTGCCAGCAGCCCCCGGCTAGCGGGGGGGCACGAGCAGTACTTC
>TRBV5-1|TRBJ2-3|many|-
CASSLDYSATSTDTQYF
TGCGCCAGCAGCTTGGATTATTCAGCTACTAGCACAGATACGCAGTATTTT
>TRBV6-5|TRBJ2-3|-|TRBD1
CASSYLNSRGRTDTQYF
TGTGCCAGCAGTTACTTAAATAGTAGGGGGCGCACAGATACGCAGTATTTT
>TRBV7-6|TRBJ2-1|few|-
CASSSLSSYNEQFF
TGTGCCAGCAGTTCATTAAGCTCCTACAATGAGCAGTTCTTC
>TRBV5-6|TRBJ2-4|few|-
CASSLGRQGQNIQYF
TGTGCCAGCAGCTTGGGCCGCCAGGGCCAAAACATTCAGTACTTC
>TRBV20-1|TRBJ1-2|few|-
CSARDMAQPLANYGYTF
TGCAGTGCTAGAGATATGGCTCAACCCCTCGCTAACTATGGCTACACCTTC
>TRBV28|TRBJ2-3|few|-
CASSEGTPSTDTQYF
TGTGCCAGCAGTGAGGGGACACCTAGCACAGATACGCAGTATTTT
>TRBV10-2|TRBJ2-7|-|-
CASSEGRSYEQYF
TGCGCCAGCAGTGAGGGGCGCTCCTACGAGCAGTACTTC
>TRBV12-3/TRBV12-4|TRBJ2-7|few|TRBD1
CASSHEGQGSYEQYF
TGTGCCAGCAGCCATGAGGGACAGGGGTCCTACGAGCAGTACTTC
>TRBV20-1|TRBJ1-2|medium-sized|-
CSALGPPPVYGYTF
TGCAGTGCTCTCGGACCTCCGCCCGTTTATGGCTACACCTTC
>TRBV11-3|TRBJ2-1|many|TRBD2
CASSLLAGPYNEQFF
TGTGCCAGCAGCTTACTAGCGGGGCCTTACAATGAGCAGTTCTTC
>TRBV6-5|TRBJ2-2|-|TRBD2
CASRRLAVTGELFF
TGTGCCAGCAGACGACTAGCCGTCACCGGGGAGCTGTTTTTT
>TRBV7-8|TRBJ2-7|-|-
CASSQSRANSYEQYF
TGTGCCAGCTCGCAAAGTCGAGCGAATTCCTACGAGCAGTACTTC
>TRBV18|TRBJ2-2|-|-
CASSASSNTGELFF
TGTGCCAGCTCAGCCTCGTCTAACACCGGGGAGCTGTTTTTT
>TRBV5-6|TRBJ2-6|-|-
CASSQGDSGANVLTF
TGTGCCAGCAGCCAAGGGGATTCTGGGGCCAACGTCCTGACTTTC
>TRBV12-3/TRBV12-4|TRBJ1-2|few|-
CASSLAATANYGYTF
TGTGCCAGCAGTTTAGCGGCGACAGCTAACTATGGCTACACCTTC
>TRBV29-1|TRBJ2-2|few|-
CSVSLATSAGELFF
TGCAGCGTTTCCTTGGCTACTAGTGCCGGGGAGCTGTTTTTT
>TRBV5-6|TRBJ2-5|few|-
CASSSPHLRGAGERYGETQYF
TGTGCCAGCAGCTCTCCCCACCTAAGAGGGGCAGGCGAGAGGTACGGAGAGACCCAGTACTTC
>TRBV24-1|TRBJ2-1|-|TRBD2
CATSDVAGVGVDEQFF
TGTGCCACCAGTGATGTCGCGGGAGTTGGGGTGGATGAGCAGTTCTTC
>TRBV5-1|TRBJ1-6|few|-
CASSLRTDEYNSPLHF
TGCGCCAGCAGCCTAAGGACAGATGAATATAATTCACCCCTCCACTTT
>TRBV7-9|TRBJ2-1|-|-
CASRLDNEQFF
TGTGCCAGCAGGTTGGACAATGAGCAGTTCTTC
>TRBV6-1|TRBJ1-6|many|-
CASSGGINSPLHF
TGTGCCAGCAGTGGCGGGATTAATTCACCCCTCCACTTT
>TRBV10-3|TRBJ2-7|-|-
CAIRENPQAGDSSYEQYF
TGTGCCATCAGGGAAAATCCCCAGGCGGGGGACAGCTCCTACGAGCAGTACTTC
>TRBV18|TRBJ2-7|few|-
CASSPAAHEQYF
TGTGCCAGCTCACCCGCGGCCCACGAGCAGTACTTC
>TRBV27|TRBJ2-2|-|TRBD1
CASLNLGQGNTGELFF
TGTGCCAGCCTAAACCTGGGACAGGGGAACACCGGGGAGCTGTTTTTT
>TRBV24-1|TRBJ2-3|-|-
CATSDLGRETSTDTQYF
TGTGCCACCAGTGATTTGGGACGGGAGACTAGCACAGATACGCAGTATTTT
>TRBV12-3/TRBV12-4|TRBJ1-1|few|TRBD1
CASSLQPRTGNTEAFF
TGTGCCAGCAGTTTACAACCGAGGACAGGGAACACTGAAGCTTTCTTT
>TRBV7-2|TRBJ2-7|few|TRBD2
CASSPQGSGRPPQVF
TGTGCCAGCAGCCCGCAGGGGAGCGGGAGGCCCCCCCAGGTATTC
>TRBV5-1|TRBJ2-3|few|-
CASSSRGHSTDTQYF
TGCGCCAGCAGCAGTCGTGGCCACAGCACAGATACGCAGTATTTT
>TRBV24-1|TRBJ1-1|few|-
CATSQGGGMNTEAFF
TGTGCCACCTCCCAGGGAGGAGGTATGAACACTGAAGCTTTCTTT
>TRBV7-8|TRBJ1-2|few|-
CASSLADNYGYTF
TGTGCCAGCAGCTTGGCAGACAACTATGGCTACACCTTC
>TRBV5-1|TRBJ2-7|few|TRBD1
CASSPVGQGSAYEQYF
TGCGCCAGCAGCCCTGTCGGACAGGGATCAGCCTACGAGCAGTACTTC
>TRBV24-1|TRBJ2-3|few|-
CATSDLWFTQYF
TGTGCCACCAGTGATTTGTGGTTTACGCAGTATTTT
>TRBV29-1|TRBJ2-5|-|TRBD1
CSVGGGQVQETQYF
TGCAGCGTTGGAGGCGGACAGGTCCAAGAGACCCAGTACTTC
>TRBV20-1|TRBJ1-6|-|-
CSAIRGGSYNSPLHF
TGCAGTGCCATCAGGGGCGGCTCCTATAATTCACCCCTCCACTTT
>TRBV3-1|TRBJ2-7|few|-
CASSPPGSSYEQYF
TGTGCCAGCAGCCCTCCGGGCAGCTCCTACGAGCAGTACTTC
>TRBV19|TRBJ2-1|-|TRBD1
CASSSAGRGTGVDNEQFF
TGTGCCAGTAGTTCAGCGGGGCGCGGGACAGGGGTCGACAATGAGCAGTTCTTC
>TRBV29-1|TRBJ1-1|-|TRBD1
CSGGQDMNTEAFF
TGCAGCGGTGGACAGGACATGAACACTGAAGCTTTCTTT
>TRBV11-2|TRBJ2-1|few|TRBD2
CASSLSRDYNEQFF
TGTGCCAGCAGCTTATCGAGGGACTATAATGAGCAGTTCTTC
>TRBV6-5|TRBJ2-3|few|-
CASSYGTARSDTQYF
TGTGCCAGCAGTTACGGGACTGCGCGTTCAGATACGCAGTATTTT
>TRBV5-1|TRBJ2-7|-|-
CASSLERGDYEQYF
TGCGCCAGCAGCTTGGAAAGGGGTGATTACGAGCAGTACTTC
>TRBV7-2|TRBJ2-7|many|TRBD1
CASSLETGIPTYEQYF
TGTGCCAGCAGCTTAGAGACAGGGATCCCCACCTACGAGCAGTACTTC